A single sample is the source of the 31 T cell receptor beta chains below, sequenced in a study of siplizumab effects on memory and regulatory T cells. The repertoire was sequenced with immunoSEQ multiplex PCR; TCRdb's copy has only in-frame clones and lacks some. This repertoire shows about 69,000 clones, over 70% found once; its top ten account for 1.7%. The sequenced material came from Tregs sorted from blood. The receptors were gathered from a human donor in good health.

This chain connects TRBV30 to TRBJ1-1; no reliable D call. V was clipped by 0 bases and J by 1 base, with 3 bases between them. Germline-derived CDR1 and CDR2 are GTSNPN and SVGIG (reference sequence). The CDR3 sequence is 12 residues long. CDR3 coding DNA: TGTGCCTGGAGTGTCGGGAACACTGAAGCTTTCTTT. Translated, it gives CAWSVGNTEAFF. Full variable domain (rest looked up from reference TRBV30 and TRBJ1-1): SQTIHQWPATLVQPVGSPLSLECTVEGTSNPNLYWYRQAAGRGLQLLFYSVGIGQISSEVPQNLSASRPQDRQFILSSKKLLLSDSGFYLCAWSVGNTEAFFGQGTRLTVV.

V is TRBV7-9 and J is TRBJ1-4, with a weak D call TRBD1 (5 bases). The CDR3 spans 14 residues. Trimming shortened V by 1 base and J by 8 bases, and 11 bases separated the two germline ends. Germline V lookup: CDR1 SEHNR, CDR2 FQNEAQ (reference sequence). Here the CDR3 DNA reads TGTGCCAGCAGCTTAGGCCATAGGGACGAAAAACTGTTTTTT. Residues: CASSLGHRDEKLFF.

Only one count was recorded for this clone. J is TRBJ2-5 and V is TRBV11-3, with TRBD1 identical over 7 bases. J lost 1 base, V lost 6 bases, and 11 bases had no gene match. The CDR3 is 16 residues long. Germline assignment: CDR1 SGHNT and CDR2 YENEEA. CDR3 residues: CASRLFRTGLQETQYF. DNA of the CDR3: TGTGCCAGCAGGCTTTTTCGGACAGGACTCCAAGAGACCCAGTACTTC.

The chain couples TRBV5-8 to TRBJ2-1; D is ambiguous. CDR1 and CDR2 (germline): SGHTS, YDEGEE. Trimming cost V 7 bases and J 0 bases, with 11 bases left between them. The CDR3 has 14 amino acids. The CDR3 DNA is TGTGCCAGCTCTGACGGTAGCTCCTACAATGAGCAGTTCTTC. Amino acids: CASSDGSSYNEQFF.

This clone was detected only once. The genes are TRBV30 and TRBJ1-5, with a weak D call TRBD1 (5 bases). Between the trimmed V and J ends, which lost 0 bases and 4 bases, there was a span of 13 bases. Germline lookup yields CDR1 GTSNPN and CDR2 SVGIG (reference sequence). CDR3 length: 15 amino acids. CDR3 residues: CAWSVGQGRNQPQHF. The CDR3 nucleotides are TGTGCCTGGAGTGTTGGGCAGGGTAGAAATCAGCCCCAGCATTTT.

The rearrangement links TRBV6-5 to TRBJ1-1; TRBD1 might be the D (5 bases). Germline loops: CDR1 MNHEY, CDR2 SVGAGI. This CDR3 comprises 14 residues. V was pared by 6 bases and J by 1 base, with 12 bases between. The CDR3 spells CASSPGPRNTEAFF. The CDR3 DNA follows: TGTGCCAGCAGCCCGGGACCGCGGAACACTGAAGCTTTCTTT.

This clone was seen once. This rearrangement joins TRBV10-3 to TRBJ1-4; perhaps TRBD1 as D (6 bases). The V gene's germline CDR1 is ENHRY and CDR2 SYGVKD. This CDR3 has 15 residues. Trimming removed 3 bases from V and 7 bases from J, with 15 bases in between. This CDR3 reads CAISETGTTGEKLFF. CDR3 bases: TGTGCCATCAGTGAAACCGGGACAACGGGTGAAAAACTGTTTTTT.

The V call is TRBV6-1, the J call TRBJ2-5; 11 bases agree with TRBD1. The CDR3 sequence is 13 residues long. V gave up 6 bases and J gave up 5 bases; unmatched junction bases: 2. Germline-derived CDR1 and CDR2 are MNHNS and SASEGT. This CDR3 reads CASRDRGHETQYF. The CDR3, as DNA: TGTGCCAGCAGGGACAGGGGGCATGAGACCCAGTACTTC.

The chain combines TRBV27 with TRBJ2-7; D possibly corresponds to TRBD2 (6 bases). From germline, CDR1 is MNHEY and CDR2 SMNVEV (reference sequence). The V end lost 6 bases, the J end lost 7 bases, and 10 bases lay between the germline ends. The CDR3 contains 11 residues. The CDR3 sequence: CASSRGVEQYF. The CDR3 DNA sequence: TGTGCCAGCAGCCGCGGGGTGGAGCAGTACTTC.

V gene TRBV7-3 combines with J gene TRBJ2-1, with 8 bases matching TRBD2. The CDR3 spans 15 residues. With 0 bases clipped from V and 4 bases from J, the junction kept 2 bases outside the gene matches. From germline, CDR1 is SGHTA and CDR2 FQGTGA. The CDR3 spells CASSLTSGKYNEQFF. The CDR3 DNA reads as TGTGCCAGCAGCTTAACTAGCGGGAAATACAATGAGCAGTTCTTC.

The genes are TRBV2 and TRBJ2-5, with D unclear. CDR3 length equals 16 residues. The V and J ends lost 6 bases and 5 bases respectively, with 22 bases between them. Germline V lookup: CDR1 SNHLY, CDR2 FYNNEI. The CDR3 bases are TGTGCCAGCAGCCCCAAGGATGTCAAGCCCGGGGAGACCCAGTACTTC. Translation gives CASSPKDVKPGETQYF.

V and J are TRBV2 and TRBJ1-1; D call uncertain. This CDR3 is built from 15 residues. Germline assignment: CDR1 SNHLY and CDR2 FYNNEI. V was clipped by 1 base and J by 5 bases, with 14 bases between them. CDR3 bases: TGTGCCAGCAGTGAAGGTCCAGGAGGGATAACTGAAGCTTTCTTT. It is translated as CASSEGPGGITEAFF.

CDR3 in DNA: TGCGCCAGCAGCGGGACTAGCGTTTCCTACGAGCAGTACTTC. Translation: CASSGTSVSYEQYF. The rearrangement joins TRBV5-1 to TRBJ2-7, with 10 bases fitting TRBD2. The junction had 2 bases not matched to a gene; V was cut back by 4 bases and J by 1 base. The CDR3 totals 14 residues. In germline, CDR1 is SGHRS, CDR2 YFSETQ.

The rearrangement links TRBV10-3 to TRBJ2-1, with 14 bases identical to TRBD2. Trimming cost V 3 bases and J 6 bases; bases outside gene matches: 7. Germline-derived CDR1 and CDR2 are ENHRY and SYGVKD. This CDR3 is 17 amino acids long. The CDR3: CAISEGTSGSNTNEQFF. The CDR3 DNA reads as TGTGCCATCAGTGAAGGGACTAGCGGGAGTAATACCAATGAGCAGTTCTTC.

This clone was seen just once. The chain employs TRBV10-3 and TRBJ1-6; tentative D call: TRBD1 (6 bases). V was shortened by 2 bases and J by 9 bases, with 8 bases between the two germline ends. CDR1 ENHRY and CDR2 SYGVKD come from the germline V gene. The CDR3 contains 13 residues. The CDR3 DNA reads TGTGCCATCAGTGAGCAGGGGATTTCACCCCTCCACTTT. Translated: CAISEQGISPLHF.

This sequence joins TRBV5-4 and TRBJ1-5; 8 positions match TRBD1. The CDR3 length is 14 residues. CDR1 is SGHNT and CDR2 is YYREEE in the germline V gene (reference sequence). V lost 9 bases, J lost 6 bases, and 11 bases stayed unmatched. The CDR3 here is CATSTTGEGQPQHF. The CDR3 DNA reads as TGTGCCACATCTACGACAGGGGAAGGTCAGCCCCAGCATTTT. Combining the CDR3 with reference TRBV5-4 and TRBJ1-5 gives the whole variable domain ETGVTQSPTHLIKTRGQQVTLRCSSQSGHNTVSWYQQALGQGPQFIFQYYREEENGRGNFPPRFSGLQFPNYSSELNVNALELDDSALYLCATSTTGEGQPQHFGDGTRLSIL.

This chain uses TRBV30 with TRBJ2-7; D is unresolved. CDR1 is GTSNPN and CDR2 is SVGIG in the germline V gene (reference sequence). CDR3 length: 13 residues. Here the CDR3 reads CAAGPDPDYEQYF. CDR3 in DNA: TGTGCTGCCGGCCCAGACCCTGACTACGAGCAGTACTTC.

The gene calls are TRBV11-3 and TRBJ2-1, with 9 positions matching TRBD2. The CDR3 is made up of 15 amino acids. In germline, CDR1 is SGHNT, CDR2 YENEEA. Trimming at V came to 6 bases and at J to 4 bases, leaving 7 bases not matched to a gene. As DNA, the CDR3 is TGTGCCAGCAGACACCAGACTAGCGGTTACAATGAGCAGTTCTTC. As protein: CASRHQTSGYNEQFF.

The chain employs TRBV5-1 and TRBJ2-2, with D perhaps TRBD2 (6 bases). The CDR3 spans 15 residues. CDR1 is SGHRS, CDR2 YFSETQ, per germline. The V end lost 0 bases, the J end lost 4 bases, and 10 bases lay between the germline ends. The chain's CDR3 is CASSLVLASTGELFF. DNA for the CDR3: TGCGCCAGCAGCTTGGTCCTAGCGAGCACCGGGGAGCTGTTTTTT.

The chain employs TRBV19 and TRBJ2-6; 12 bases are shared with TRBD1. Germline V gene lookup returns CDR1 LNHDA and CDR2 SQIVND (reference sequence). The CDR3 is 19 amino acids. The V and J ends lost 2 bases and 4 bases, in that order; junction bases with no gene match: 9. The CDR3 DNA reads TGTGCCAGTAGTATAAGTGGGACAGGGGGCGCGGGAGGGGCCAACGTCCTGACTTTC. This sequence encodes CASSISGTGGAGGANVLTF.

This chain links TRBV2 with TRBJ1-5, with D maybe TRBD1 (5 bases). Germline V lookup: CDR1 SNHLY, CDR2 FYNNEI. Trimming cost V 6 bases and J 0 bases, with 12 bases left between them. The CDR3 is made up of 15 amino acids. The CDR3 protein is CASSQARDSNQPQHF. In DNA, the CDR3 is TGTGCCAGCAGCCAAGCCAGGGATAGCAATCAGCCCCAGCATTTT.

The chain joins TRBV10-1 to TRBJ2-3, with 10 bases lining up with TRBD2. This CDR3 spans 16 amino acids. The ends lost 0 bases at V and 3 bases at J; junction bases unmatched: 3. Germline loops: CDR1 WNHNN, CDR2 SYGVQD (reference sequence). The CDR3 DNA reads TGCGCCAGCAGTGAGTCAGCTAGCGGGAGTACAGATACGCAGTATTTT. It is translated as CASSESASGSTDTQYF.

The chain carries TRBV9 and TRBJ2-5; 8 bases align to TRBD1. Germline V gene lookup returns CDR1 SGDLS and CDR2 YYNGEE. V was pared by 3 bases and J by 2 bases, with 9 bases of the junction left unmatched. CDR3 length equals 16 residues. CDR3 sequence: CASSAMTGVKQETQYF. CDR3 sequence (DNA): TGTGCCAGCAGCGCGATGACAGGGGTGAAGCAAGAGACCCAGTACTTC.

The rearrangement uses TRBV7-2 and TRBJ1-2; tentative D call: TRBD1 (6 bases). Germline assignment: CDR1 SGHTA and CDR2 FQGNSA. Trimming pared 5 bases from V and 8 bases from J, leaving 12 bases between. The CDR3 length is 12 residues. The CDR3 is CASSPQGRGYTF. The CDR3 coding sequence is TGTGCCAGCAGCCCACAGGGTAGAGGCTACACCTTC.

The chain employs TRBV7-9 and TRBJ2-3; unclear D gene. CDR1 is SEHNR and CDR2 is FQNEAQ in the germline V gene (reference sequence). This CDR3 region has 15 residues. V lost 6 bases and J 0 bases, leaving 13 bases between the germline ends. CDR3 region: CASRTVERSTDTQYF. The CDR3 DNA reads as TGTGCCAGCAGAACGGTGGAGAGGAGCACAGATACGCAGTATTTT.

The genes are TRBV7-2 and TRBJ2-5; possibly TRBD2 for D (6 bases). The length of the CDR3 is 16 residues. V lost 2 bases, J lost 7 bases, and 20 bases lay in between. Germline V CDR1 and CDR2: SGHTA, FQGNSA. In DNA form, the CDR3 reads TGTGCCAGCAGCTTAACTGGGACTTCGCGTGGTGGGACCCAGTACTTC. Its translation: CASSLTGTSRGGTQYF.

The V gene is TRBV6-6, the J gene TRBJ2-3; TRBD2 matches 10 bases. The V segment lost 0 bases and the J segment 1 base; nucleotides outside the gene matches: 1. Germline values: CDR1 MNHNY, CDR2 SVGAGI (reference sequence). There are 16 residues in the CDR3. The CDR3 protein is CASSYSLAGGTDTQYF. As DNA, the CDR3 is TGTGCCAGCAGTTACTCCCTAGCGGGAGGCACAGATACGCAGTATTTT.

V is TRBV7-9 and J is TRBJ2-7; a weak D match, TRBD2 (5 bases). From germline, CDR1 is SEHNR and CDR2 FQNEAQ (reference sequence). The CDR3 has 14 amino acids. Between the trimmed V and J ends, which lost 7 bases and 1 base, there was a span of 14 bases. This CDR3 is CASTNGDFSYEQYF. CDR3 DNA: TGTGCCAGCACTAACGGGGATTTTTCCTACGAGCAGTACTTC.

This clone occurred a few times. The chain couples TRBV5-4 to TRBJ1-2; D is uncertain. V was shortened by 2 bases and J by 1 base, with 18 bases between the two germline ends. Germline V gives CDR1 SGHNT, CDR2 YYREEE (reference sequence). The CDR3 extends over 17 amino acids. The CDR3 DNA is TGTGCCAGCAGCTTAAAGCTCCGAGGAGGTCTTAACTATGGCTACACCTTC. Its translation: CASSLKLRGGLNYGYTF.

The V call is TRBV5-8, the J call TRBJ1-4; D not certain. The CDR3 loop spans 15 amino acids. With 0 bases removed from V and 5 bases from J, the gap between germline ends came to 11 bases. Germline loops: CDR1 SGHTS, CDR2 YDEGEE. The CDR3: CASSLASLPNEKLFF. CDR3 bases: TGTGCCAGCAGCTTGGCTAGCCTTCCCAATGAAAAACTGTTTTTT. The full variable domain, completed using reference TRBV5-8 and TRBJ1-4, is EAGVTQSPTHLIKTRGQQATLRCSPISGHTSVYWYQQALGLGLQFLLWYDEGEERNRGNFPPRFSGRQFPNYSSELNVNALELEDSALYLCASSLASLPNEKLFFGSGTQLSVL.

The chain employs TRBV10-3 and TRBJ2-5; D is possibly TRBD1 (6 bases). Trimming removed 4 bases at V and 2 bases at J, with 8 bases between. Germline V gene data show CDR1 as ENHRY and CDR2 as SYGVKD. The CDR3 sequence is 13 residues long. The CDR3 here is CAISGTGQETQYF. CDR3 sequence (DNA): TGTGCCATCAGTGGAACAGGGCAAGAGACCCAGTACTTC.